This entry lists 30 T cell receptor beta chains sequenced from one sample in a study of PD-1 blockade in mismatch repair-deficient tumors. Profiling relied on immunoSEQ multiplex PCR, and the TCRdb table lists in-frame clones only, not all of them. In the table there are 120,000 or so clones, 86% of which are singletons. This sample comprised peripheral blood, obtained 44 weeks after starting pembrolizumab. These TCRs come from an adult with mismatch repair-deficient cancer.

The V call is TRBV25-1, the J call TRBJ2-6, with TRBD1 identical over 7 bases. This CDR3 has 16 residues. After removal of 6 bases from V and 2 bases from J, the junction contained 7 bases not matched to a gene. The germline gives CDR1 MGHDK, CDR2 SYGVNS. CDR3 sequence: CASRKNRGTGANVLTF. The CDR3 region has the DNA TGTGCCAGCAGGAAGAACAGGGGAACTGGGGCCAACGTCCTGACTTTC.

The table lists this clone with a few counts. The gene calls are TRBV6-6 and TRBJ2-7; D tentatively reads TRBD1 or TRBD2 (5 bases each). Germline CDR1 MNHNY, CDR2 SVGAGI (reference sequence). Trimming took 2 bases from V and 7 from J, leaving 15 bases between them. This CDR3 is built from 14 residues. Written as DNA, the CDR3 is TGTGCCAGCAGTTACGATCAGGGAGTCATGGAGCAGTACTTC. Its protein product is CASSYDQGVMEQYF.

The J gene is TRBJ2-7, the V gene TRBV7-9, with D perhaps TRBD2 (5 bases). Deletions cut 1 base from V and 0 bases from J, with 19 bases between. Germline CDR1 reads SEHNR; CDR2 reads FQNEAQ (reference sequence). CDR3 size: 18 residues. The chain's CDR3 is CASSLVGGVGASSYEQYF. For the CDR3, the DNA is TGTGCCAGCAGCTTAGTTGGAGGAGTCGGCGCTAGCTCCTACGAGCAGTACTTC.

The chain joins TRBV9 to TRBJ2-2, with TRBD2 as a possible D gene (5 bases). Germline V lookup: CDR1 SGDLS, CDR2 YYNGEE. V was trimmed by 3 bases and J by 3 bases, leaving 12 bases between them. The CDR3 runs to 15 residues. The CDR3 spells CASSGDWRDTGELFF. CDR3 in DNA: TGTGCCAGCAGCGGTGACTGGCGGGACACCGGGGAGCTGTTTTTT.

The chain combines TRBV18 with TRBJ2-1; 7 bases align to TRBD2. V was clipped by 1 base and J by 5 bases; unmatched bases: 2. There are 14 residues in the CDR3. Germline CDR1 reads KGHSH; CDR2 reads LQKENI. CDR3 sequence reads: CASSPQRGHNEQFF. CDR3 sequence (DNA): TGTGCCAGCTCACCACAGCGGGGCCACAATGAGCAGTTCTTC.

The V and J genes are TRBV4-3 and TRBJ2-1, with 8 bases that match TRBD1. V lost 1 base to trimming and J lost 7 bases; unmatched junction nucleotides: 6. Germline loops: CDR1 LGHNA, CDR2 YSLEER. This CDR3 has 15 residues. This CDR3 reads CASSQVERTGNEQFF. In DNA, the CDR3 is TGCGCCAGCAGCCAAGTTGAAAGGACAGGGAATGAGCAGTTCTTC.

The chain carries TRBV5-1 and TRBJ1-1, with D perhaps TRBD1 (5 bases). The CDR3 extends over 15 amino acids. Germline loops: CDR1 SGHRS, CDR2 YFSETQ. V lost 4 bases and J 0 bases, leaving 13 bases between the germline ends. This CDR3 reads CASSGGSLMNTEAFF. The CDR3 bases are TGCGCCAGCAGCGGGGGTAGCCTGATGAACACTGAAGCTTTCTTT.

This clone appeared a few times. DNA for the CDR3: TGTGCCTGGAGTTTCTCCGCCTACGAGCAGTACTTC. Its protein is CAWSFSAYEQYF. This chain uses TRBV30 with TRBJ2-7; no firm D call. This CDR3 comprises 12 residues. Trimming took 2 bases from V and 2 from J, leaving 7 bases between them. CDR1 and CDR2 (germline): GTSNPN, SVGIG (reference sequence).

This chain joins TRBV4-2 and TRBJ2-5; 8 nucleotides line up with TRBD2. The CDR3 totals 17 residues. Germline values: CDR1 LGHNA, CDR2 YNFKEQ. V gave up 0 bases and J gave up 7 bases; unmatched junction bases: 13. CDR3 nucleotide sequence: TGTGCCAGCAGCCAAGAATATAGCGGGACTAGGGGTTGGACCCAGTACTTC. It is translated as CASSQEYSGTRGWTQYF.

The chain joins TRBV5-6 to TRBJ1-5, with no clear D. V was shortened by 0 bases and J by 5 bases, with 9 bases between the two germline ends. The CDR3 sequence is 14 residues long. Germline V gene sequence: CDR1 SGHDT, CDR2 YYEEEE. CDR3 sequence: CASSLGCCDQPQHF. The CDR3 bases are TGTGCCAGCAGCTTGGGGTGTTGCGATCAGCCCCAGCATTTT.

V usage is TRBV14 and J usage is TRBJ2-3; D may be TRBD1 (6 bases). Germline assignment: CDR1 SGHDN and CDR2 FVKESK. CDR3 length: 16 amino acids. V was trimmed by 4 bases and J by 1 base, leaving 15 bases between them. The CDR3, as DNA: TGTGCCAGCAGCCTCGAGGGGGTGATTGGCACAGATACGCAGTATTTT. It encodes CASSLEGVIGTDTQYF.

This clone appeared a few times. The CDR3 sequence: CASRRDRGPLEQFF. The CDR3 nucleotides are TGTGCCAGTCGAAGGGACAGGGGGCCCCTCGAGCAGTTCTTC. The chain recombines TRBV19 with TRBJ2-1; 12 bases agree with TRBD1. V shed 8 bases, J shed 10 bases, and the junction held 9 bases outside the gene matches. The CDR3 has 14 amino acids. Germline V CDR1 and CDR2: LNHDA, SQIVND (reference sequence).

The chain links TRBV4-3 to TRBJ1-5; the D gene is possibly TRBD1 (5 bases). The V gene's germline CDR1 is LGHNA and CDR2 YSLEER. CDR3 length equals 17 residues. The ends were cut back, 3 bases at V and 5 bases at J, with 20 bases in the middle. This CDR3 reads CASSQDMTGPRHQPQHF. DNA for the CDR3: TGCGCCAGCAGCCAGGACATGACGGGACCAAGACATCAGCCCCAGCATTTT.

The chain links TRBV5-6 to TRBJ2-5; 8 bases agree with TRBD1. The closer fit of TRBJ2-7 to the DNA end suggests the J call may be wrong. Per germline, CDR1 SGHDT and CDR2 YYEEEE. This CDR3 spans 12 amino acids. DNA for the CDR3: TGTGCCAGCAGCCGGACAGGGTCCGAGCAGTACTTC. Amino acid sequence: CASSRTGSEQYF.

The V and J genes are TRBV2 and TRBJ2-7, with D possibly being TRBD1 (5 bases). With 1 base removed from V and 5 bases from J, the gap between germline ends came to 15 bases. The germline V gene encodes CDR1 SNHLY and CDR2 FYNNEI. CDR3 length: 15 residues. CDR3 region: CASSEGQGSYNEQYF. In DNA form, the CDR3 reads TGTGCCAGCAGTGAAGGGCAGGGAAGTTATAACGAGCAGTACTTC.

V gene TRBV6-6 combines with J gene TRBJ2-1; D possibly corresponds to TRBD2 (5 bases). The CDR3 runs 15 residues. CDR1 and CDR2 from the germline V gene are MNHNY and SVGAGI (reference sequence). V was trimmed by 4 bases and J by 8 bases, leaving 18 bases between them. The CDR3 region is CASSSTTLLIYEQFF. CDR3 bases: TGTGCCAGCAGTTCGACTACTTTACTTATCTATGAGCAGTTCTTC.

The chain recombines TRBV11-3 with TRBJ2-3; D gene uncertain. The V gene lost 5 bases and the J gene lost 5 bases, with 5 bases spanning the gap. Germline V gene lookup returns CDR1 SGHNT and CDR2 YENEEA. This CDR3 has 11 residues. The CDR3 sequence is CASSKRDTQYF. In DNA form, the CDR3 reads TGTGCCAGCAGCAAAAGAGATACGCAGTATTTT.

The rearrangement joins TRBV7-3 to TRBJ2-7; no firm D call. Germline CDR1 is SGHTA and CDR2 is FQGTGA. The CDR3 has 13 amino acids. Trimming cost V 3 bases and J 6 bases, with 12 bases left between them. CDR3 sequence reads: CASSFGLHSEQYF. CDR3 nucleotide sequence: TGTGCCAGCAGCTTCGGTCTCCACAGCGAGCAGTACTTC.

J is TRBJ2-1 and V is TRBV4-1; the D is unclear. The CDR3 is 13 residues long. From germline, CDR1 is MGHRA and CDR2 YSYEKL. V lost 1 base and J 8 bases, leaving 9 bases between the germline ends. The CDR3: CASSQALGDEQFF. Here the CDR3 DNA reads TGCGCCAGCAGCCAAGCGCTTGGGGATGAGCAGTTCTTC.

Points on this clone: Other DNA sequences in the same sample also yield this CDR3. This sequence joins TRBV6-5 and TRBJ2-1; no definite D call. CDR1 MNHEY and CDR2 SVGAGI come from the germline V gene. This CDR3 contains 13 residues. The germline V and J ends were trimmed by 8 bases and 0 bases, with 8 bases remaining between them. The DNA for the CDR3 is TGTGCCAGCTCTTATGCCTCCTACAATGAGCAGTTCTTC. Translated: CASSYASYNEQFF.

The J gene is TRBJ2-3, the V gene TRBV5-1; 10 bases are shared with TRBD1. Germline CDR1 and CDR2: SGHRS and YFSETQ. The ends lost 0 bases at V and 1 base at J; junction bases unmatched: 2. The CDR3 is 16 amino acids. The chain's CDR3 is CASSLAGQGRTDTQYF. In nucleotides, the CDR3 is TGCGCCAGCAGCTTGGCGGGACAGGGGCGCACAGATACGCAGTATTTT.

This clone was detected only once. The chain links TRBV2 to TRBJ2-1; the D gene is possibly TRBD2 (6 bases). The germline V gene encodes CDR1 SNHLY and CDR2 FYNNEI. V was pared by 7 bases and J by 3 bases, with 13 bases between. The CDR3 length is 14 residues. In nucleotides, the CDR3 is TGTGCCAGCACGAGCGGGCAATACTACAATGAGCAGTTCTTC. It encodes CASTSGQYYNEQFF.

The V gene is TRBV4-2, the J gene TRBJ1-1; 9 nucleotides align to TRBD1. This CDR3 comprises 14 residues. Germline CDR1 is LGHNA and CDR2 is YNFKEQ. After removal of 2 bases from V and 4 bases from J, the junction contained 2 bases not matched to a gene. CDR3 protein: CASSQTDRGTEAFF. DNA of the CDR3: TGTGCCAGCAGCCAAACGGACAGGGGCACTGAAGCTTTCTTT.

V and J are TRBV6-1 and TRBJ2-5; the match to TRBD1 covers 10 bases. The CDR3 totals 18 residues. V dropped 1 base and J dropped 1; count of bases not matched to a gene: 9. CDR1 is MNHNS, CDR2 SASEGT, per germline. CDR3 nucleotides: TGTGCCAGCAGTGAAGATGGGACAGGGGTCGGGCTCCAAGAGACCCAGTACTTC. Its protein is CASSEDGTGVGLQETQYF.

The genes are TRBV27 and TRBJ2-3, with D possibly TRBD2 on 5 matching bases. The CDR3 runs 15 residues. Germline CDR1 and CDR2: MNHEY and SMNVEV (reference sequence). With 0 bases removed from V and 0 bases from J, the gap between germline ends came to 7 bases. Here the CDR3 DNA reads TGTGCCAGCAGTTTATCACGGGGAAGCACAGATACGCAGTATTTT. The encoded protein is CASSLSRGSTDTQYF.

The V call is TRBV10-2, the J call TRBJ1-2; possibly TRBD1 for D (6 bases). The germline CDR1 and CDR2 sequences are WSHSY and SAAADI. V gave up 2 bases and J gave up 8 bases, with 21 bases separating them. This CDR3 is built from 16 residues. As DNA, the CDR3 is TGCGCCAGCAGTGAGGAACACAGGGCCGCCCGGGAAGGCTACACCTTC. Residues: CASSEEHRAAREGYTF.

The rearrangement joins TRBV4-2 to TRBJ2-2; D remains ambiguous. The germline CDR1 and CDR2 sequences are LGHNA and YNFKEQ. Trimming removed 1 base at V and 6 bases at J, with 12 bases between. This CDR3 is 15 amino acids long. The CDR3 bases are TGTGCCAGCAGCCAAGCGCAGGATCGCGCCGGGGAGCTGTTTTTT. Amino acids: CASSQAQDRAGELFF.

The chain uses TRBV6-4 and TRBJ2-1; D remains ambiguous. Per germline, CDR1 MRHNA and CDR2 SNTAGT. CDR3 length: 12 amino acids. Trimming took off 5 bases at V and 7 bases at J, with 9 bases between the two ends. The CDR3, as DNA: TGTGCCAGCAGTTACGGGTTGAATGAGCAGTTCTTC. It translates to CASSYGLNEQFF.

For the CDR3, the DNA is TGTGCCAGTAGTATGTCGGCCGGCGGGGTCTCCTACGAGCAGTACTTC. Amino acid sequence: CASSMSAGGVSYEQYF. The chain uses TRBV19 and TRBJ2-7, with D maybe TRBD2 (6 bases). The CDR3 covers 16 residues. V lost 3 bases and J 0 bases, leaving 15 bases between the germline ends. Germline V gene lookup returns CDR1 LNHDA and CDR2 SQIVND (reference sequence).

The V call is TRBV6-1, the J call TRBJ2-7; D is undetermined. Germline V gives CDR1 MNHNS, CDR2 SASEGT. V lost 6 bases to trimming and J lost 3 bases, with 9 bases between them. This CDR3 has 12 amino acids. CDR3 nucleotide sequence: TGTGCCAGCAGCCAAGTCTACTACGAGCAGTACTTC. As protein: CASSQVYYEQYF.